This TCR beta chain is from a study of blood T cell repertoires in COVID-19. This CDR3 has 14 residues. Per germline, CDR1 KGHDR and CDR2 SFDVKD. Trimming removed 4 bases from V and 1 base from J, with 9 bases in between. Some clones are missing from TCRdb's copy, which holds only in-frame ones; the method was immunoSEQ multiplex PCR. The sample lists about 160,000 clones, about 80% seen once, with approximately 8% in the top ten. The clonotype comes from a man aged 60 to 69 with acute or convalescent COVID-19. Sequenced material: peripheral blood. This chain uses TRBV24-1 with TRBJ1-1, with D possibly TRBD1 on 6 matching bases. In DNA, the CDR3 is TGTGCCACCAGTGACCCGGACAGGAACACTGAAGCTTTCTTT. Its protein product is CATSDPDRNTEAFF.